What follows is one TCR beta chain and its context. This sample is drawn from a study of blood T cell repertoires in COVID-19. Clones were sequenced by immunoSEQ multiplex PCR, and TCRdb holds only the in-frame ones, with some missing. Of a few hundred thousand clones in the sample, 65% to 90% are singletons; the top ten hold around 7%. The source is a woman in her forties or fifties with acute or convalescent COVID-19. Specimen: peripheral blood.

CDR3 region: CASSQETGSLVATNEKLFF. CDR3 coding DNA: TGCGCCAGCAGCCAAGAAACAGGGAGCCTAGTTGCAACTAATGAAAAACTGTTTTTT. The chain uses TRBV4-1 and TRBJ1-4; TRBD1 is a possible D gene (6 bases). The V end lost 0 bases, the J end lost 0 bases, and 17 bases lay between the germline ends. The V gene's germline CDR1 is MGHRA and CDR2 YSYEKL. The CDR3 totals 19 residues.